This T cell receptor (beta chain) was captured by sequencing in a study of T cell responses to AZD1222 COVID-19 vaccine. The data were produced by immunoSEQ multiplex PCR, yet TCRdb's version contains in-frame clones alone and is incomplete. The profile shows about 83,000 clones, approximately 90% of them singletons. J was trimmed by 1 base and V by 4 bases; bases with no gene match: 13. CDR1 and CDR2 (germline): SGDLS, YYNGEE. The CDR3 covers 20 residues. J is TRBJ2-1 and V is TRBV9; TRBD2 matches at 14 bases. The specimen comprised peripheral blood, sampled 28 days after the second AZD1222 dose. The clonotype comes from an adult who received the AZD1222 COVID-19 vaccine. CDR3 protein: CASSTPSGGTSGSSYNEQFF. The CDR3, as DNA: TGTGCCAGCAGCACTCCATCAGGGGGGACTAGCGGGAGTTCCTACAATGAGCAGTTCTTC. Filled out from reference TRBV9 and TRBJ2-1, the complete variable domain reads DSGVTQTPKHLITATGQRVTLRCSPRSGDLSVYWYQQSLDQGLQFLIQYYNGEERAKGNILERFSAQQFPDLHSELNLSSLELGDSALYFCASSTPSGGTSGSSYNEQFFGPGTRLTVL.